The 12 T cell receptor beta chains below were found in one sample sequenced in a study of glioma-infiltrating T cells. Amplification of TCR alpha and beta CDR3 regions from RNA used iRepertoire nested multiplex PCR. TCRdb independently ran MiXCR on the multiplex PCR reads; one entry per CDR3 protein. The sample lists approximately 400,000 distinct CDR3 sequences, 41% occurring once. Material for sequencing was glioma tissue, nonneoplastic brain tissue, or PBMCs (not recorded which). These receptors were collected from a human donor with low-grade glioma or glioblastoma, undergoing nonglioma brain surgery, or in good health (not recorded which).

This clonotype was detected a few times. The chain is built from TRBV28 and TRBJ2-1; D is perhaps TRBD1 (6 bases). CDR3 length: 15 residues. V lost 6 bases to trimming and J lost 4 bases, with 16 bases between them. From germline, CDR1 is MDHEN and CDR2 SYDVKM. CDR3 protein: CASRSQGHPYNEQFF. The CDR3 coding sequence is TGTGCCAGCAGGTCCCAGGGACACCCATACAATGAGCAGTTCTTC.

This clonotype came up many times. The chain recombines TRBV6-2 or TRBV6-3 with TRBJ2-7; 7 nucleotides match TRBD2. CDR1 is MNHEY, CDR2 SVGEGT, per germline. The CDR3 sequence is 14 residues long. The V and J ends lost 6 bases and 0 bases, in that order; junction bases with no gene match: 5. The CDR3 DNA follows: TGTGCCAGCAGGCTTAGCGGGTACTCCTACGAGCAGTACTTC. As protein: CASRLSGYSYEQYF.

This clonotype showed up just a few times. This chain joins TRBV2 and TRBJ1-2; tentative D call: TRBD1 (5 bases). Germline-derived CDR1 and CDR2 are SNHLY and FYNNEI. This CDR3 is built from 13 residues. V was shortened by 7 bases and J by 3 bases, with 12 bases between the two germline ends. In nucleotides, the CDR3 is TGTGCCAGCATAAAGGCGGGGGACTATGGCTACACCTTC. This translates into CASIKAGDYGYTF.

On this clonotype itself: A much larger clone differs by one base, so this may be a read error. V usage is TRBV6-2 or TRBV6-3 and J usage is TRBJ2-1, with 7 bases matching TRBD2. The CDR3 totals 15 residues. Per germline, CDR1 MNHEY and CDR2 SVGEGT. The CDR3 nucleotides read TGTGCCAGCCGGGAGGCAGCGGGATCCTACAATGAGCAGTCCTTC. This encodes CASREAAGSYNEQSF.

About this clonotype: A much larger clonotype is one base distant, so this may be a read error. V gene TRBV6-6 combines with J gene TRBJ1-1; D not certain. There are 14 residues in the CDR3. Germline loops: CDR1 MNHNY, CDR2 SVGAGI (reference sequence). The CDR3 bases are TGTGCCAGCGGTTACTCGAGTCGGAACACTGAAGCTTTCTTT. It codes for CASGYSSRNTEAFF.

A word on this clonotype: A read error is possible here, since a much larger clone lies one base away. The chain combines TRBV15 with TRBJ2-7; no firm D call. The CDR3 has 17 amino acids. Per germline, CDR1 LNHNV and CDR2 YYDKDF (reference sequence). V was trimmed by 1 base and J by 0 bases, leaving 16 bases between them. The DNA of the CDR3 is TGTGCCACCAGCAGAGCTCATAACGGCGGAAGCTCCTACGAGCAGTACTTC. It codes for CATSRAHNGGSSYEQYF.

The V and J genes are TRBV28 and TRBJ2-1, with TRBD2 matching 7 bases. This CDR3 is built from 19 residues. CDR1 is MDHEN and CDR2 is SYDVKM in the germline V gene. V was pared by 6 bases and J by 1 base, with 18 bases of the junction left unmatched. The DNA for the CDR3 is TGTGCCAGCAGCTTAATCTGGGGGGAAGCGGGGCTATCCTACAATGAGCAGTTCTTC. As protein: CASSLIWGEAGLSYNEQFF. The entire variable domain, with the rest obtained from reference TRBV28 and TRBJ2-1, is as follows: DVKVTQSSRYLVKRTGEKVFLECVQDMDHENMFWYRQDPGLGLRLIYFSYDVKMKEKGDIPEGYSVSREKKERFSLILESASTNQTSMYLCASSLIWGEAGLSYNEQFFGPGTRLTVL.

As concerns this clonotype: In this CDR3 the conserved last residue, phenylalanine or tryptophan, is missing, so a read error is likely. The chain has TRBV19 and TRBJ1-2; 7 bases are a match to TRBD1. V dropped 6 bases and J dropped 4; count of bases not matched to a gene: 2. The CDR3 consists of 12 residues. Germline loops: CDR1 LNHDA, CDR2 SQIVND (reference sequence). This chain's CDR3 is CASSRTGYGYTI. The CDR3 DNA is TGTGCCAGTAGCCGGACAGGCTATGGCTACACCATC.

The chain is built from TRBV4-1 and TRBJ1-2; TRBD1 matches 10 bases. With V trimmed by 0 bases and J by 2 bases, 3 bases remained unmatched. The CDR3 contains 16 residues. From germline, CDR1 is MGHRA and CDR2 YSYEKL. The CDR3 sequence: CASSQDPTGGNYGYTF. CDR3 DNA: TGCGCCAGCAGCCAAGATCCGACAGGGGGCAACTATGGCTACACCTTC.

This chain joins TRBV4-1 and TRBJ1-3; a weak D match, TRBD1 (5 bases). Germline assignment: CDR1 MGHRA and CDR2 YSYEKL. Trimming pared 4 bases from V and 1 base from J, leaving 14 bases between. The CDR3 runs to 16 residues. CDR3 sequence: CASSPRDGGSGNTIYF. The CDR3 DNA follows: TGCGCCAGCAGCCCCCGGGACGGTGGTTCTGGAAACACCATATATTTT.

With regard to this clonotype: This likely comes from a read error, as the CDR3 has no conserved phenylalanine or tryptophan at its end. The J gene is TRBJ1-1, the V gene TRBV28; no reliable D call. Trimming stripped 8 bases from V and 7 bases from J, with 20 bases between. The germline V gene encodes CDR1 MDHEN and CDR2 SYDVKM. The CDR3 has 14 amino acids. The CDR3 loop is CASGWNILFGEAFY. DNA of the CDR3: TGTGCCAGCGGTTGGAACATTTTGTTCGGTGAAGCTTTCTAT.

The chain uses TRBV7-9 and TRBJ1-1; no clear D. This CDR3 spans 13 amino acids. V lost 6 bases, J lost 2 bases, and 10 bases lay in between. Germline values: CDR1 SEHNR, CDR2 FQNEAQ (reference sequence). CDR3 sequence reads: CASRKEENTEAFF. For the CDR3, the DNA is TGTGCCAGCAGGAAGGAAGAAAACACTGAAGCTTTCTTT.